The 3 T cell receptor beta chains below all came from one sample that was sequenced in a study of T-cell reconstitution after alpha-beta-depleted transplantation in children. Library preparation (for TCRbeta) was performed with unique molecular identifiers. From the PCR reads, TCRdb called clonotypes with MiXCR, one entry per CDR3 protein. The data contain about 420,000 distinct CDR3 sequences, under 20% of them singletons. The specimen was PBMCs, mostly from graft donor cells, collected 360 days after TCRalphabeta/CD19-depleted stem cell transplant. These receptor sequences come from a boy under three years old who had a stem cell transplant for Wiskott-Aldrich syndrome, so the T cells may come from the graft donor.

The chain joins TRBV12-3 or TRBV12-4 to TRBJ2-1; no firm D call. Trimming took off 5 bases at V and 4 bases at J, with 9 bases between the two ends. CDR3 length: 13 residues. CDR3 bases: TGTGCCAGCAGTCCTATACGGTACAATGAGCAGTTCTTC. Protein: CASSPIRYNEQFF.

This clonotype was recorded a few times. The gene calls are TRBV2 and TRBJ2-2; D call uncertain. Trimming took 3 bases from V and 5 from J, leaving 10 bases between them. The germline V gene encodes CDR1 SNHLY and CDR2 FYNNEI. The CDR3 covers 14 residues. The CDR3 here is CASSEGFGTGELFF. CDR3 DNA sequence: TGTGCCAGCAGTGAGGGGTTCGGAACCGGGGAGCTGTTTTTT.

Only a few counts were recorded for this clonotype. The chain couples TRBV5-1 to TRBJ2-3; the match to TRBD2 covers 9 bases. Trimming cost V 0 bases and J 4 bases; bases outside gene matches: 6. Germline CDR1 and CDR2: SGHRS and YFSETQ. The CDR3 is 16 residues long. CDR3 loop: CASSLVASGNPDTQYF. CDR3 DNA sequence: TGCGCCAGCAGCTTGGTGGCTAGCGGGAACCCAGATACGCAGTATTTT. The full variable domain, rest sourced from reference TRBV5-1 and TRBJ2-3, is KAGVTQTPRYLIKTRGQQVTLSCSPISGHRSVSWYQQTPGQGLQFLFEYFSETQRNKGNFPGRFSGRQFSNSRSEMNVSTLELGDSALYLCASSLVASGNPDTQYFGPGTRLTVL.